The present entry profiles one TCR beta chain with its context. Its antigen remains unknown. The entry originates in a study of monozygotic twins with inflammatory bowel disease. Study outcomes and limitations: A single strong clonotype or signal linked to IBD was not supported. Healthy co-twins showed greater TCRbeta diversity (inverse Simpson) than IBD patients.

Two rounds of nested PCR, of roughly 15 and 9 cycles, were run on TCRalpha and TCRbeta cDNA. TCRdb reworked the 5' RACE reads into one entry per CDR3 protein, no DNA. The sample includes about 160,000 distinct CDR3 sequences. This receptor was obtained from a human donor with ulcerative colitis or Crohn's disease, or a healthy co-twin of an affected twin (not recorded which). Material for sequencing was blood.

The CDR3 loop reads CAISVQEGEQHF. The chain employs TRBV10-3 and TRBJ2-7; TCRdb reports TRBD2, a call that lacks DNA to check it against. Germline lookup yields CDR1 ENHRY and CDR2 SYGVKD. There are 12 residues in the CDR3.